These T cell receptor beta chains were read from a single sample in a study of CD8 T cells in Susac syndrome. One entry per CDR3 protein, called by TCRdb with MiXCR from the immunoSEQ multiplex PCR reads. The sample holds around 170,000 distinct CDR3 sequences, approximately 96% seen once. Material: CD4+ T cells from PBMCs. The source is a human donor with Susac syndrome. Both conserved end residues are trimmed from each CDR3. A row's size may be missing; if present it is once, few, many or a size class.

V gene	J gene	clone size	CDR3 protein
TRBV30	TRBJ1-6	.	AWSTGQGGSPLH
TRBV5-6	TRBJ1-1	.	ASSLPTTRNTEAF
TRBV30	TRBJ2-3	.	AWQGTDTQY
TRBV7-2	TRBJ2-2	.	ASSELGQGNTGELF
TRBV20-1	TRBJ2-2	.	SAVWRNTGELF
TRBV12-3/TRBV12-4	TRBJ2-7	.	ASSLSGSGEQY
TRBV10-3	TRBJ1-1	.	AISETPVGAF
TRBV18	TRBJ2-2	.	ASSSDRPNTGELF
TRBV30	TRBJ1-5	.	AWSSRRDTHQPQH
TRBV7-6	TRBJ2-5	.	ASSGSAGTETQY
TRBV20-1	TRBJ2-1	once	SASHEQF
TRBV19	TRBJ1-1	.	ASSRDTPTMNTEAF
TRBV4-1	TRBJ2-3	.	ASSTSGTRPKDTQY
TRBV10-3	TRBJ2-5	.	AISARGLQETQY
TRBV30	TRBJ2-1	.	AWFPWGLAGGPDNEQF
TRBV29-1	TRBJ1-1	.	SAWDRRNTEAF
TRBV9	TRBJ1-2	.	ASSSRTGGYT
TRBV27	TRBJ1-6	few	ASSLVGRGNSPLH
TRBV28	TRBJ2-7	.	ASSLSAVLPTKGY
TRBV7-2	TRBJ1-1	.	ASSLGRVVGTEAF
TRBV20-1	TRBJ2-3	.	SASSFSGGAVDTQY
TRBV6-5	TRBJ2-1	.	ASRPVGSYYNEQF